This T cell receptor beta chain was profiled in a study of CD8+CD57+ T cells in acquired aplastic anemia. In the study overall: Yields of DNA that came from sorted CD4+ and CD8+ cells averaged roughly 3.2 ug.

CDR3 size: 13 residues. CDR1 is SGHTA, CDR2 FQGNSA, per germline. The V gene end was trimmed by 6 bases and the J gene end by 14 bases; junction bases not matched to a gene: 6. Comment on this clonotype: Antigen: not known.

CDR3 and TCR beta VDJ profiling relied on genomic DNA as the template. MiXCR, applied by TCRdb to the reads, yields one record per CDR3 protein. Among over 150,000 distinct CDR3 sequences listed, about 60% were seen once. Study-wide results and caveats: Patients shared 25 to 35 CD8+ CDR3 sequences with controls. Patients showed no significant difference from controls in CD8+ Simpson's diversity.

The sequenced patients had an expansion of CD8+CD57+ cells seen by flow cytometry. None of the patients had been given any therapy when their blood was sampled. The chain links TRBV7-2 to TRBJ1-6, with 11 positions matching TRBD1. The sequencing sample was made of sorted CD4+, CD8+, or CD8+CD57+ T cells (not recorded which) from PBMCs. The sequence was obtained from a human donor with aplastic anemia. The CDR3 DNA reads TGTGCCAGCAGGGACCGGGACAGGGGGACCCTCCACTTT. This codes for CASRDRDRGTLHF. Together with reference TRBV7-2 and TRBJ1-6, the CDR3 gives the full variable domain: GAGVSQSPSNKVTEKGKDVELRCDPISGHTALYWYRQSLGQGLEFLIYFQGNSAPDKSGLPSDRFSAERTGGSVSTLTIQRTQQEDSAVYLCASRDRDRGTLHFGNGTRLTVT.